The T cell receptor beta chain described here comes from a study of T cells in tuberculosis. General study findings and limits: GEM motif frequencies gave 55% to 75% accuracy; the GMM repertoire gave 80% to 90%. Smaller distances to GMM-specific TCRs suggested their expansion in active tuberculosis.

On average about 100,000 T cells per donor were immunosequenced. Libraries were prepared by immunoSEQ multiplex PCR; TCRdb keeps only in-frame clonotypes and omits some of them. The table shows some 40,000 clones, with approximately 95% occurring only once. As for this clone: Antigen: not known.

The junction had 8 bases not matched to a gene; V was cut back by 6 bases and J by 10 bases. The germline V gene has CDR1 MDHEN and CDR2 SYDVKM. This CDR3 contains 13 residues. J is TRBJ1-1 and V is TRBV28; 10 positions agree with TRBD1. The material sequenced was PBMCs. This clonotype was sampled from a donor aged 10-29 years with latent tuberculosis or without tuberculosis infection. The CDR3 nucleotides are TGTGCCAGCAGGGAGACAGGGGGCGGATCAGCTTTCTTT. Encoded protein: CASRETGGGSAFF. The whole variable domain, filled in from reference TRBV28 and TRBJ1-1, reads DVKVTQSSRYLVKRTGEKVFLECVQDMDHENMFWYRQDPGLGLRLIYFSYDVKMKEKGDIPEGYSVSREKKERFSLILESASTNQTSMYLCASRETGGGSAFFGQGTRLTVV.